This T cell receptor (beta chain) was captured in a study of control samples from healthy donors and cancer patients. The CDR3 extends over 17 amino acids. The V end was cut by 0 bases, the J end by 1 base, with 13 bases between. Germline-derived CDR1 and CDR2 are SGHRS and YFSETQ. Some clones are missing from TCRdb's copy, which holds only in-frame ones; the method was immunoSEQ multiplex PCR. The table shows some 120,000 clones, with around 90% occurring only once. The chain links TRBV5-1 to TRBJ2-2, with a tentative D call TRBD1 (6 bases). The sequencing input was blood. The sequence came from a man in his fifties or sixties in good health. The DNA of the CDR3 is TGCGCCAGCAGCTTGGGACCCAGGGGCGAGAACACCGGGGAGCTGTTTTTT. Protein product: CASSLGPRGENTGELFF. Combining the CDR3 with reference TRBV5-1 and TRBJ2-2 gives the whole variable domain KAGVTQTPRYLIKTRGQQVTLSCSPISGHRSVSWYQQTPGQGLQFLFEYFSETQRNKGNFPGRFSGRQFSNSRSEMNVSTLELGDSALYLCASSLGPRGENTGELFFGEGSRLTVL.